The 11 T cell receptor beta chains reported below all come from one sample, sequenced in a study of blood T cell repertoires in COVID-19 (dated by TCRdb to 2020 to 2022). The library was produced with the immunoSEQ multiplex PCR assay. The table was pulled from immuneACCESS by TCRdb, which kept in-frame rearrangements only. Such tables lose some clones; where checked, under half of the loss comes from unresolved V genes, and the rest has no known cause. For this sample the table gives 110,000 or so clones, of which 70% to 80% were detected only once. Over 7% of the sample comes from the top ten. Sequenced input: peripheral blood. These receptors were taken from a human donor in a cohort sampled during active COVID-19.

In this sample, this clone turned up once. V usage is TRBV5-6 and J usage is TRBJ1-5; the D is unclear. Germline V CDR1 and CDR2: SGHDT, YYEEEE. Trimming took 4 bases from V and 7 from J, leaving 9 bases between them. The CDR3 has 12 amino acids. This CDR3 is CASSPRGQPQHF. CDR3 coding DNA: TGTGCCAGCAGCCCCCGGGGACAGCCCCAGCATTTT.

The chain employs TRBV6-1 and TRBJ2-7; the match to TRBD2 covers 12 bases. The CDR3 contains 16 residues. CDR1 is MNHNS and CDR2 is SASEGT in the germline V gene. Trimming took 2 bases from V and 7 from J; bases not matched to a gene: 9. For the CDR3, the DNA is TGTGCCAGCAGTGAATACCTAGCGGGGGGGCTGGGTGAGCAGTACTTC. This gives the protein CASSEYLAGGLGEQYF.

CDR3 bases: TGTGCCAGCAGTGACCCTGGACACAAGAACACTGAAGCTTTCTTT. Its translation: CASSDPGHKNTEAFF. V usage is TRBV6-4 and J usage is TRBJ1-1, with a tentative D call TRBD1 (5 bases). V gave up 2 bases and J gave up 1 base, with 11 bases separating them. CDR3 length equals 15 residues. CDR1 is MRHNA and CDR2 is SNTAGT in the germline V gene.

This clone was observed at least ten times. The chain combines TRBV6-5 with TRBJ1-6, with a possible D match to TRBD1 (6 bases). V lost 10 bases and J 7 bases, leaving 17 bases between the germline ends. Germline values: CDR1 MNHEY, CDR2 SVGAGI. The CDR3 totals 14 residues. CDR3 DNA sequence: TGTGCCACTAGATCTGGACAGATGAATTCACCCCTCCACTTT. It yields the protein CATRSGQMNSPLHF.

The chain joins TRBV2 to TRBJ2-1, with 10 bases identical to TRBD1. Germline V gene lookup returns CDR1 SNHLY and CDR2 FYNNEI. Germline trimming cut 3 bases from V and 4 bases from J; bases unmatched to any gene: 9. CDR3 size: 17 residues. In DNA, the CDR3 is TGTGCCAGCAGTGATGACAGGGGGCCACTACAGTACAATGAGCAGTTCTTC. Its translation is CASSDDRGPLQYNEQFF.

The chain recombines TRBV10-1 with TRBJ2-3; TRBD2 might be the D (5 bases). V shed 6 bases and J shed 1 base, with 11 bases lying between them. Germline CDR1 WNHNN, CDR2 SYGVQD (reference sequence). The CDR3 sequence is 14 residues long. Here the CDR3 reads CASRAGSGTDTQYF. CDR3 in DNA: TGCGCCAGCAGGGCCGGTAGCGGCACAGATACGCAGTATTTT.

The chain has TRBV9 and TRBJ1-2; no definite D call. CDR1 is SGDLS, CDR2 YYNGEE, per germline. The CDR3 runs to 13 residues. Trimming took off 3 bases at V and 7 bases at J, with 13 bases between the two ends. This CDR3 is CASSADISGGYTF. The CDR3 DNA sequence: TGTGCCAGCAGCGCCGACATTTCAGGTGGCTACACCTTC.

V usage is TRBV5-1 and J usage is TRBJ1-1, with a tentative D call TRBD1 (6 bases). This CDR3 contains 14 residues. Trimming removed 3 bases from V and 4 bases from J, with 13 bases in between. Per the germline V gene, CDR1 is SGHRS and CDR2 is YFSETQ. CDR3 residues: CASSSTGFGTEAFF. The CDR3 DNA reads as TGCGCCAGCAGCTCAACAGGGTTCGGCACTGAAGCTTTCTTT.

V gene TRBV7-6 combines with J gene TRBJ2-7, with TRBD2 identical over 14 bases. V lost 1 base, J lost 3 bases, and 11 bases stayed unmatched. The CDR3 is made up of 19 amino acids. Germline-derived CDR1 and CDR2 are SGHVS and FNYEAQ. The CDR3 coding sequence is TGTGCCAGCAGCTTAGACCAACCGGGACTAGCGGGGGCGGTCTACGAGCAGTACTTC. It yields the protein CASSLDQPGLAGAVYEQYF.

This chain links TRBV19 with TRBJ2-6; D unresolved. The ends were cut back, 6 bases at V and 0 bases at J, with 12 bases in the middle. CDR1 and CDR2 (germline): LNHDA, SQIVND (reference sequence). This CDR3 comprises 16 residues. The CDR3 coding sequence is TGTGCCAGTAGAAAAGACGGGTCCTCTGGGGCCAACGTCCTGACTTTC. Its translation is CASRKDGSSGANVLTF. The variable domain in full, completed from reference TRBV19 and TRBJ2-6, reads DGGITQSPKYLFRKEGQNVTLSCEQNLNHDAMYWYRQDPGQGLRLIYYSQIVNDFQKGDIAEGYSVSREKKESFPLTVTSAQKNPTAFYLCASRKDGSSGANVLTFGAGSRLTVL.

The J gene is TRBJ2-3, the V gene TRBV27; 7 bases are shared with TRBD2. The CDR3 contains 15 residues. Germline CDR1 is MNHEY and CDR2 is SMNVEV (reference sequence). The trim removed 2 bases at V and 5 bases at J, leaving 7 bases unmatched. The CDR3 DNA is TGTGCCAGCAGTTTACTGGCGGGGGACCGAGATACGCAGTATTTT. It specifies CASSLLAGDRDTQYF.